Listed below are T cell receptor beta chains from one sample, sequenced in a study of T cell repertoires in cytomegalovirus infection. TCRdb re-derived calls from the reads in MiXCR, one entry per CDR3 protein. Of roughly 300,000 distinct CDR3 sequences listed, around 25% were seen once; the top ten hold around 13%. Sequencing was performed on PBMCs. Receptors were obtained from a human donor in good health (CMV status not recorded). Some clones in this sample may be carry-over from other donors' samples. Both conserved end residues are part of each CDR3. D genes are given only for firm matches. A row's size may be missing; if present it is once, few, many or a size class.

D: -
size: -
J: TRBJ2-7
length: 15
V: TRBV9
DNA: TGTGCCAGCAGCGTAGACCAGGGAAGCTCCTACGAGCAGTACTTC
CDR3: CASSVDQGSSYEQYF

D: -
size: many
J: TRBJ2-1
length: 15
V: TRBV7-2
DNA: TGTGCCAGCAGCTTATATTGGTCAGGGGAAAATGAGCAGTTCTTC
CDR3: CASSLYWSGENEQFF

D: -
size: few
J: TRBJ2-3
length: 15
V: TRBV7-2
DNA: TGTGCCAGCAGCACCCCAGCGGGTAGCACAGATACGCAGTATTTT
CDR3: CASSTPAGSTDTQYF

D: TRBD2
size: many
J: TRBJ2-1
length: 15
V: TRBV7-2
DNA: TGTGCCAGCCTAGCAGGGACTAGCGGCTACAATGAGCAGTTCTTC
CDR3: CASLAGTSGYNEQFF

D: -
size: few
J: TRBJ2-7
length: 12
V: TRBV6-2/TRBV6-3
DNA: TGTGCCACCGAGAGTGCAGGGTACGAGCAGTACTTC
CDR3: CATESAGYEQYF

D: -
size: few
J: TRBJ2-7
length: 15
V: TRBV20-1
DNA: TGCAGTGCTAGAGATCAGGTAGGGACCGGCTACGAGCAGTACTTC
CDR3: CSARDQVGTGYEQYF

D: -
size: -
J: TRBJ2-7
length: 14
V: TRBV2
DNA: TGTGCCAGCAGTGAAGCTGGGGCTTACTACGAGCAGTACTTC
CDR3: CASSEAGAYYEQYF

D: -
size: many
J: TRBJ2-7
length: 11
V: TRBV7-2
DNA: TGTGCCAGCAGCACCTACCACGAGCAGTACTTC
CDR3: CASSTYHEQYF

D: TRBD1
size: many
J: TRBJ2-5
length: 14
V: TRBV11-2
DNA: TGTGCCAGCAGCTACCAGACAGGGGTTGAGACCCAGTACTTC
CDR3: CASSYQTGVETQYF

D: TRBD1
size: -
J: TRBJ1-2
length: 15
V: TRBV7-3
DNA: TGTGCCAGCAGCCCGGGACAGGGGACAGGCTATGGCTACACCTTC
CDR3: CASSPGQGTGYGYTF

D: -
size: -
J: TRBJ2-2
length: 16
V: TRBV27
DNA: TGTGCCAGCAGGAAGACGGGAGCGTATGACACCGGGGAGCTGTTTTTT
CDR3: CASRKTGAYDTGELFF

D: TRBD1
size: -
J: TRBJ2-7
length: 14
V: TRBV30
DNA: TGTGCCTGGAGTGCCGGGACAGGCGGCTACGAGCAGTACTTC
CDR3: CAWSAGTGGYEQYF

D: TRBD2
size: many
J: TRBJ2-1
length: 17
V: TRBV6-5
DNA: TGTGCCAGCAGTTACTCGATGTCGGGAGGTTCGGGGAATGAGCAGTTCTTC
CDR3: CASSYSMSGGSGNEQFF

D: TRBD2
size: few
J: TRBJ2-1
length: 14
V: TRBV6-5
DNA: TGTGCCACCCTTCGGGAGGGGCCGCGAGGTGAGCAGTTCTTC
CDR3: CATLREGPRGEQFF

D: TRBD2
size: few
J: TRBJ2-2
length: 16
V: TRBV7-9
DNA: TGTGCCACCCCGAAAGCGCTAGCGGGTAACACCGGGGAGCTGTTTTTT
CDR3: CATPKALAGNTGELFF

D: -
size: -
J: TRBJ1-3
length: 16
V: TRBV10-2
DNA: TGCGCCAGCAGTGATTTCGGGCCTCACCCTGGAAACACCATATATTTT
CDR3: CASSDFGPHPGNTIYF

D: -
size: -
J: TRBJ2-6
length: 15
V: TRBV11-2
DNA: TGTGCCAGCAGCTTTACGGAATCTGGGGCCAACGTCCTGACTTTC
CDR3: CASSFTESGANVLTF

D: -
size: -
J: TRBJ1-5
length: 15
V: TRBV6-5
DNA: TGTGCCAGCAGTTACTCTTCAGGGGCCAATCAGCCCCAGCATTTT
CDR3: CASSYSSGANQPQHF

D: TRBD1
size: -
J: TRBJ2-2
length: 15
V: TRBV20-1
DNA: TGCAGTGCTAGTGGGCGACAGGGGGAGATCGGGGAGCTGTTTTTT
CDR3: CSASGRQGEIGELFF

D: -
size: -
J: TRBJ1-4
length: 11
V: TRBV2
DNA: TGTGCCAGCAACATACTCGAAAAACTGTTTTTT
CDR3: CASNILEKLFF

D: -
size: many
J: TRBJ2-7
length: 11
V: TRBV28
DNA: TGTGCCAGCAACACAGGGTGGGAGCAGTACTTC
CDR3: CASNTGWEQYF

D: -
size: few
J: TRBJ1-5
length: 17
V: TRBV11-2
DNA: TGTGCCAGCAGCTTAGGATTAGCGGAAGGGAGCAATCAGCCCCAGCATTTT
CDR3: CASSLGLAEGSNQPQHF

D: -
size: -
J: TRBJ1-1
length: 13
V: TRBV30
DNA: TGTGCCTGGAGTCTGGGAGGAGACACTGAAGCTTTCTTT
CDR3: CAWSLGGDTEAFF

D: -
size: -
J: TRBJ2-1
length: 13
V: TRBV7-6
DNA: TGTATGGGGACCGTCAGCTCCTACAATGAGCAGTTCTTC
CDR3: CMGTVSSYNEQFF

D: -
size: -
J: TRBJ2-1
length: 16
V: TRBV25-1
DNA: TGTGCCAGCAGCCCTCTGGGACTTTTAGCCTACAATGAGCAGTTCTTC
CDR3: CASSPLGLLAYNEQFF

D: -
size: many
J: TRBJ2-1
length: 14
V: TRBV7-2
DNA: TGTGCCAGCAGCCCCAGCGGAGCCTACAATGAGCAGTTCTTC
CDR3: CASSPSGAYNEQFF

D: -
size: many
J: TRBJ2-7
length: 15
V: TRBV7-6
DNA: TGTGCCAGCAGCTTAGGAGCTAGCGCGTCCTACGAGCAGTACTTC
CDR3: CASSLGASASYEQYF

D: TRBD2
size: -
J: TRBJ2-2
length: 16
V: TRBV9
DNA: TGTGCCAGCAGCGTAGGAATAGCGGGAGCTGACGGGGAGCTGTTTTTT
CDR3: CASSVGIAGADGELFF

D: -
size: -
J: TRBJ1-1
length: 15
V: TRBV28
DNA: TGTGCCAGCAGTTTATGGGGGGCGCTCAGGGCTGAAGCTTTCTTT
CDR3: CASSLWGALRAEAFF

D: TRBD2
size: -
J: TRBJ2-1
length: 18
V: TRBV28
DNA: TGTGCCAGCAGACACGGGACTAGCGGGAGTTTCATATACAATGAGCAGTTCTTC
CDR3: CASRHGTSGSFIYNEQFF

D: TRBD1
size: -
J: TRBJ2-7
length: 15
V: TRBV20-1
DNA: TGCAGTGCTAGAGATCAGGGACAGGGCCCCTACGAGCAGTACTTC
CDR3: CSARDQGQGPYEQYF

D: TRBD1
size: few
J: TRBJ2-3
length: 15
V: TRBV11-2
DNA: TGTGCCAGCAGCCGGACAGGGGGAGGCACAGATACGCAGTATTTT
CDR3: CASSRTGGGTDTQYF

D: -
size: few
J: TRBJ1-1
length: 13
V: TRBV6-5
DNA: TGTGCCAGCAGGGAATACAGGGCCACTGAAGCTTTCTTT
CDR3: CASREYRATEAFF

D: -
size: few
J: TRBJ1-5
length: 14
V: TRBV4-3
DNA: TGCGCCAGCAGCCAAGCTAGGACCGGCGGGCCCCAGCATTTT
CDR3: CASSQARTGGPQHF

D: TRBD2
size: few
J: TRBJ2-7
length: 15
V: TRBV27
DNA: TGTGCCAGCAGATTGGGACTAGCGGGAGCCTACGAGCAGTACTTC
CDR3: CASRLGLAGAYEQYF

D: TRBD2
size: -
J: TRBJ2-3
length: 16
V: TRBV5-1
DNA: TGCGCCAGCAGCTCTCTAGCGGGGGGGCTAGGAGATACGCAGTATTTT
CDR3: CASSSLAGGLGDTQYF

D: -
size: few
J: TRBJ1-6
length: 17
V: TRBV11-2
DNA: TGTGCCAGCAGCTTCCGGATCGCAGGGGATCCTAATTCACCCCTCCACTTT
CDR3: CASSFRIAGDPNSPLHF

D: -
size: -
J: TRBJ2-7
length: 12
V: TRBV29-1
DNA: TGCAGCGTTGGACAGGCGTCCTACGAGCAGTACTTC
CDR3: CSVGQASYEQYF

D: -
size: -
J: TRBJ1-1
length: 14
V: TRBV25-1
DNA: TGTGCCAGCAGTGAATATATTCTAGGGGTTGAAGCTTTCTTT
CDR3: CASSEYILGVEAFF

D: TRBD2
size: -
J: TRBJ2-2
length: 15
V: TRBV5-1
DNA: TGCGCCAGCAGCTGGTGGGCTAGCGGGACCGGGGAGCTGTTTTTT
CDR3: CASSWWASGTGELFF